These T cell receptor beta chains were read from a single sample in a study of CD8+CD57+ T cells in acquired aplastic anemia. Each CDR3 protein gets one entry after TCRdb re-called the reads with MiXCR. The sample shows 400,000 to 500,000 distinct CDR3 sequences, approximately 70% of them seen only once. Sequenced material: sorted CD4+, CD8+, or CD8+CD57+ T cells (not recorded which) from PBMCs. The source is a human donor in good health, serving as a control. CDR3s include the opening cysteine and the closing phenylalanine or tryptophan. A D gene is named only where the DNA matches it firmly. Clone sizes are given selectively: once, few, many, or a class where the clone is expanded.

j_call clone_size v_call d_call cdr3_aa cdr3_nt
TRBJ1-1 NA TRBV10-1 TRBD1 CASSEGRGPTATQYF TGCGCCAGCAGTGAGGGCAGGGGGCCCACAGCTACGCAGTACTTT
TRBJ2-3 NA TRBV19 NA CASSIVADTQYF TGTGCCAGTAGTATAGTAGCAGATACGCAGTATTTT
TRBJ1-2 NA TRBV15 TRBD1 CASSTSGTGGVYGYTF TGTGCCAGCAGTACCTCTGGGACAGGGGGGGTCTATGGCTACACCTTC
TRBJ2-3 NA TRBV7-2 NA CASSWDSGSTDTQYF TGTGCCAGCAGCTGGGATTCAGGGAGCACAGATACGCAGTATTTT
TRBJ2-2 many TRBV5-1 TRBD2 CASSGGGLAGNTGELFF TGCGCCAGCAGCGGTGGGGGACTAGCGGGGAACACCGGGGAGCTGTTTTTT
TRBJ1-2 once TRBV7-8 NA CASSLAEKGNQPQF TGTGCCAGCAGCTTAGCAGAGAAGGGCAATCAGCCCCAGTTC
TRBJ2-1 many TRBV7-8 NA CASSLTAGLYNEQFF TGTGCCAGCAGCTTAACCGCGGGGCTATACAATGAGCAGTTCTTC
TRBJ2-7 NA TRBV19 TRBD1 CASSKAAGQALRQYF TGTGCCAGCAGTAAAGCAGCAGGACAGGCCCTTCGGCAGTACTTC
TRBJ1-4 once TRBV5-5 TRBD1 CASSVGTGGFEKLFF TGTGCCAGCAGCGTGGGGACAGGGGGCTTTGAAAAACTGTTTTTT
TRBJ1-5 NA TRBV14 NA CASSQARSPQHF TGTGCCAGCAGCCAAGCCCGTTCACCCCAGCACTTT
TRBJ1-2 NA TRBV6-2/TRBV6-3 NA CASRTALTVYGYTF TGTGCCAGCAGGACCGCTTTGACAGTCTATGGCTACACCTTC
TRBJ1-5 NA TRBV10-2 TRBD1 CASSLDRDYNQPQHF TGCGCCAGCAGTCTGGACAGGGACTACAATCAGCCCCAGCATTTT
TRBJ2-7 many TRBV20-1 NA CSARHMRGSYEQYF TGCAGTGCTAGACATATGCGGGGATCCTACGAGCAGTACTTC
TRBJ2-7 NA TRBV15 TRBD1 CATSNGQGISYEQYF TGTGCCACCAGCAACGGACAGGGGATATCCTACGAGCAGTACTTC
TRBJ1-3 NA TRBV15 NA CATSRNRLPGNTQYF TGTGCCACCAGCAGAAATCGGCTACCTGGAAACACGCAGTATTTC
TRBJ1-2 NA TRBV18 NA CASSPGPGAYGYTF TGTGCCAGCTCACCAGGCCCAGGGGCCTATGGCTACACCTTC
TRBJ2-2 NA TRBV5-1 TRBD2 CATSSEGRGTGELFF TGCGCCACCAGCAGTGAGGGGAGGGGCACCGGGGAGCTGTTTTTT
TRBJ1-4 NA TRBV5-1 NA CASSFPGGNEKLFF TGCGCCAGCAGCTTTCCGGGGGGTAATGAAAAACTGTTTTTT
TRBJ1-1 NA TRBV15 NA CATSRPGNTEAFF TGTGCCACCAGCAGACCTGGGAACACTGAAGCTTTCTTT
TRBJ2-1 NA TRBV7-8 TRBD1 CASSPWDSNNEQFF TGTGCCAGCAGCCCTTGGGACAGCAACAATGAGCAGTTCTTC
TRBJ1-5 many TRBV27 TRBD1 CASSSNGQGYQPQHF TGTGCCAGCAGTTCCAACGGACAGGGATACCAGCCCCAGCATTTT
TRBJ1-2 many TRBV6-6 TRBD1 CASSYTGGDYGYTF TGTGCCAGCAGTTACACAGGGGGGGACTATGGCTACACCTTC
TRBJ2-3 NA TRBV10-3 NA CAISPFSGGYTDTQYF TGTGCCATCAGTCCCTTTAGCGGAGGATACACAGATACGCAGTATTTT
TRBJ1-2 NA TRBV9 NA CASSVRWENAGLPF TGCGCCAGCAGCGTACGATGGGAAAATGCAGGCCTCCCCTTC
TRBJ2-3 NA TRBV20-1 NA CSARASVGDKQYF TGCAGTGCTAGAGCCAGCGTTGGAGACAAGCAGTATTTT
TRBJ2-3 many TRBV20-1 TRBD2 CSARVGGGGRTDTQYF TGCAGTGCTAGAGTGGGCGGGGGGGGGCGCACAGATACGCAGTATTTT
TRBJ2-4 NA TRBV5-6 NA CASSRNLTKNIQYF TGTGCCAGCAGCCGGAACCTAACCAAAAACATTCAGTACTTC
TRBJ1-2 NA TRBV20-1 NA CSARVPPLVGYTF TGCAGTGCTAGAGTACCACCCCTGGTCGGCTACACCTTC
TRBJ2-3 few TRBV2 TRBD2 CASMGGGAQYF TGTGCCAGCATGGGCGGGGGAGCGCAGTATTTT
TRBJ2-3 many TRBV11-2 NA CASSFRGGAFRDTQYF TGTGCCAGCAGCTTCAGGGGGGGGGCCTTCCGAGATACGCAGTATTTT
TRBJ1-2 NA TRBV9 TRBD1 CASSIRPGGGYYF TGTGCCAGCAGCATCCGACCAGGGGGGGGCTACTACTTC
TRBJ2-7 NA TRBV7-2 NA CASSGPGAAYEQYEQYF TGTGCCAGCAGCGGACCGGGGGCAGCCTACGAGCAGTACGAGCAGTACTTC
TRBJ1-2 few TRBV4-3 TRBD1 CASSQGAGTGVYGYTF TGCGCCAGCAGCCAAGGGGCCGGGACAGGGGTCTATGGCTACACCTTC
TRBJ2-7 NA TRBV7-9 NA CASSVAGTANTEAF TGTGCCAGCAGCGTAGCGGGGACAGCGAACACTGAAGCCTTC
TRBJ2-2 NA TRBV20-1 NA CSASSAGPQRGELFF TGCAGTGCTAGTTCAGCCGGGCCCCAGAGAGGGGAGCTGTTTTTT